The T cell receptor beta chain described here comes from a study of blood T cell repertoires in COVID-19 (TCRdb year 2020). Background on the whole study: Samples from collaborators originated in the United States, Italy and Spain and spanned both the acute and convalescent phases of COVID-19. The material from the prospective study consisted of cDNA or gDNA derived from T cells, B-cell-depleted T cells, or PBMCs. Subjects who had been exposed to COVID-19, were actively infected with it, or had recovered from it provided the deeply sampled blood TCRbeta repertoires that made up the dataset. The repertoires were released in a freely available public database meant as a resource for research on the immune response to SARS-CoV-2. Samples came from the ongoing ImmuneRACE study (first 160 participants) plus 1,254 subjects from 6 global collaborators. Sample metadata almost always included a de-identified subject ID, COVID-19 status, age in years and sex. HLA class I and class II types, where available, came from metadata supplied by the sample provider rather than from assay-based typing.

Note on this clone: Its specific antigen is unknown. Qualities for individual bases were not recorded, and no much larger clone is one base off.

Points the paper makes about the study in general: Clinical and demographic metadata were provided uncurated, with the amount varying by source and participant.

Based on the germline V gene (reference sequence), the CDR1 and CDR2 sequences are LNHDA and SQIVND. The CDR3 covers 14 residues, taking in both the cysteine and the phenylalanine. Only CDR3 DNA remains: 42 bases, in frame from the first base. V trim: 5 bases; J trim: 8 bases; unmatched bases: 10. Collaborating institutions collected whole blood in K2EDTA tubes following their own protocols. For TCRbeta analysis, collaborators shipped samples in one of three forms: frozen whole blood, isolated PBMCs, or DNA extracted from either of those sample types. TCRbeta CDR3 regions were amplified from genomic DNA by means of the immunoSEQ Assay, a bias-controlled multiplex PCR. The source study handled its data this way. Nucleated cell counts per sample were estimated from amplification of reference gene primers within the assay. Sequence reads were collapsed and filtered to measure the absolute abundance of every unique TCRbeta CDR3 rearrangement. For each sample, productive Simpson clonality was calculated by taking the square root of Simpson's diversity index across productive rearrangements. The source is immuneACCESS, and TCRdb retained only in-frame sequences with V and J called. Part of the clones is not carried over; for the studies checked, unresolved V genes explain less than half of this, and the remainder is unexplained. From that table come the V and J calls and clone size; the DNA was used to work out D and trimming. This sample comprises roughly 66,000 clones, approximately 82% of them detected only once. The leading ten clones occupy approximately 6.6% of the sample.

The specimen was peripheral blood. The V and J genes are TRBV19 and TRBJ1-2, and TRBD1 aligns with 8 junction nucleotides. This TCR came from a man in his 60s with acute or convalescent COVID-19. The DNA reads TGTGCCAGTAGTGAGAGACAGGGGAGAGGCGGCTACACCTTC. This translates into CASSERQGRGGYTF.